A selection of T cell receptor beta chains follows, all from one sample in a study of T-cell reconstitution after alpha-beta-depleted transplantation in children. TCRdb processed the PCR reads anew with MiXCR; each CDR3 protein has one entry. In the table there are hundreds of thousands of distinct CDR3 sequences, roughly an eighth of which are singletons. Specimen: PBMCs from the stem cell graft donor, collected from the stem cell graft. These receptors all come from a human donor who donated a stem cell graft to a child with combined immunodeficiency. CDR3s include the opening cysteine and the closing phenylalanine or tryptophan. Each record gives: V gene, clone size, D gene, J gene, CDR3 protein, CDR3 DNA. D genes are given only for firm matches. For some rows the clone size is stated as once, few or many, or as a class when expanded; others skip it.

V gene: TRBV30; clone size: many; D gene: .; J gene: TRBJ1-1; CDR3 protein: CAWSVGNVRGF; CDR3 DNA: TGTGCCTGGAGTGTAGGGAATGTTCGCGGCTTT
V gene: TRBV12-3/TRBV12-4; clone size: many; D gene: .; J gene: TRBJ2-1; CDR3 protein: CASSTGARNEQFF; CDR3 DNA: TGTGCCAGCAGCACGGGGGCGCGCAATGAGCAGTTCTTC
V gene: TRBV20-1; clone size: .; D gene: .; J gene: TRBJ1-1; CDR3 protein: CSARSDRDTEAFF; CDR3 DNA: TGCAGTGCTAGATCCGATCGGGACACTGAAGCTTTCTTT
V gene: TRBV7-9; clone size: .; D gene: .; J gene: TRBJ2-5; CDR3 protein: CASSKGAMETQYF; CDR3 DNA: TGTGCCAGCAGCAAAGGGGCCATGGAGACCCAGTACTTC
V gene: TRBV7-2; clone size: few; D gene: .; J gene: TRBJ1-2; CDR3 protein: CASSRTVHGYTF; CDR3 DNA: TGTGCCAGCAGCCGGACAGTCCATGGCTACACCTTC
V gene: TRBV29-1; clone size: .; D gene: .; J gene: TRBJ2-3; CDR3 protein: CSVDIGHASTDTQYF; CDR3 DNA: TGCAGCGTTGATATAGGGCACGCTAGCACAGATACGCAGTATTTT
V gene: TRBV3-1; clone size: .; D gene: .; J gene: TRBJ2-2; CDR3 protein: CASSQVWRGTNTGELFF; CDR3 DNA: TGTGCCAGCAGCCAAGTTTGGAGGGGTACCAACACCGGGGAGCTGTTTTTT
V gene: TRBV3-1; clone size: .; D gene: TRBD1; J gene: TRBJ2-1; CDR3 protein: CASSRTGGQYNEQFF; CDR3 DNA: TGTGCCAGCAGCCGGACAGGGGGCCAGTACAATGAGCAGTTCTTC
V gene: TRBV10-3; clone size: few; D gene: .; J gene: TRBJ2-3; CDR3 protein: CAISESIPTGGSGTDTQYF; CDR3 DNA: TGTGCCATCAGTGAGTCGATACCGACTGGCGGAAGTGGAACAGATACGCAGTATTTT
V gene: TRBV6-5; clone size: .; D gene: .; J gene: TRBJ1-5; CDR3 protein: CASTSTGVQPQHF; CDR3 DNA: TGTGCCAGCACCTCGACAGGAGTTCAGCCCCAGCATTTT